The 9 T cell receptor beta chains in this list originate from one sample, sequenced in a study of blood T cell repertoires in COVID-19. TCRdb's copy holds only in-frame clones and misses some; the assay was immunoSEQ multiplex PCR. The repertoire holds 40,000 to 50,000 clones, approximately 90% seen once, with roughly 3% in the top ten. Source material: PBMCs or T cells enriched from blood (not recorded which). The receptors originated from a woman between 45 and 60 years old who had recovered from COVID-19.

The chain carries TRBV20-1 and TRBJ2-1, with 7 bases fitting TRBD1. Germline CDR1 reads DFQATT; CDR2 reads SNEGSKA (reference sequence). This CDR3 is 14 amino acids long. Trimming took 3 bases from V and 3 from J; bases not matched to a gene: 5. CDR3 loop: CSASGTVNYNEQFF. CDR3 nucleotide sequence: TGCAGTGCTAGTGGGACAGTAAACTACAATGAGCAGTTCTTC.

V is TRBV16 and J is TRBJ2-5; no clear D. The V gene's germline CDR1 is KGHSY and CDR2 FQNENV. The CDR3 is made up of 16 amino acids. V was cut by 0 bases and J by 2 bases, with 13 bases left in between. CDR3 region: CASSQSRQPEQETQYF. The CDR3 DNA reads as TGTGCCAGCAGCCAATCGCGGCAGCCTGAACAAGAGACCCAGTACTTC.

The rearrangement joins TRBV24-1 to TRBJ2-3; TRBD2 matches at 9 bases. The germline CDR1 and CDR2 sequences are KGHDR and SFDVKD. This CDR3 is built from 17 residues. V lost 1 base, J lost 2 bases, and 6 bases stayed unmatched. The chain's CDR3 is CATSDLKRGASTDTQYF. CDR3 DNA: TGTGCCACCAGTGATTTAAAGCGGGGGGCCTCCACAGATACGCAGTATTTT.

CDR3 residues: CASRRGDNEQFF. The CDR3 nucleotides read TGTGCCAGCAGGAGAGGCGACAATGAGCAGTTCTTC. The V gene is TRBV6-5, the J gene TRBJ2-1, with unresolved D. The CDR3 is 12 amino acids. V lost 6 bases and J lost 5, with 8 bases in between. Germline-derived CDR1 and CDR2 are MNHEY and SVGAGI.

The chain combines TRBV30 with TRBJ1-4; TRBD1 is a possible D gene (5 bases). Germline CDR1 GTSNPN, CDR2 SVGIG (reference sequence). V was pared by 3 bases and J by 5 bases, with 10 bases between. The CDR3 contains 13 residues. CDR3 sequence reads: CAWRGGLNEKLFF. The CDR3 DNA sequence: TGTGCCTGGAGGGGGGGTCTGAATGAAAAACTGTTTTTT.

The chain combines TRBV5-4 with TRBJ2-7; the D gene is possibly TRBD2 (6 bases). Germline V gene data show CDR1 as SGHNT and CDR2 as YYREEE (reference sequence). The CDR3 runs to 12 residues. Trimming removed 4 bases at V and 7 bases at J, with 12 bases between. The CDR3 reads CASSQIRGEQYF. For the CDR3, the DNA is TGTGCCAGCAGCCAGATCCGGGGGGAGCAGTACTTC.

The chain recombines TRBV29-1 with TRBJ2-2; 8 bases fit TRBD1. This CDR3 has 15 amino acids. V was pared by 6 bases and J by 4 bases, with 10 bases of the junction left unmatched. Germline-derived CDR1 and CDR2 are SQVTM and ANQGSEA. The CDR3 DNA reads as TGCAGCGTGAAGACGACAGGGGTGTCCACCGGGGAGCTGTTTTTT. Translated: CSVKTTGVSTGELFF.

Only one count was recorded for this clone. The chain is built from TRBV14 and TRBJ1-2, with 9 bases identical to TRBD1. CDR3 length equals 18 residues. V gave up 0 bases and J gave up 2 bases; unmatched junction bases: 10. CDR1 SGHDN and CDR2 FVKESK come from the germline V gene. The CDR3 is CASSQERVRQGDNYGYTF. The CDR3 region has the DNA TGTGCCAGCAGCCAAGAAAGAGTACGACAGGGGGACAACTATGGCTACACCTTC.

CDR3 sequence (DNA): TGTGCCAGCAGCTCCATAGGAGCAGATACGCAGTATTTT. Translation gives CASSSIGADTQYF. The J gene is TRBJ2-3, the V gene TRBV7-2, with unresolved D. Per the germline V gene, CDR1 is SGHTA and CDR2 is FQGNSA. The CDR3 covers 13 residues. V was cut by 4 bases and J by 4 bases, with 9 bases left in between.